The following is a T cell receptor (beta chain) sequence with its context. The data stem from a study of blood T cell repertoires in COVID-19. At the level of the study: Samples of COVID-19 (acute and convalescent) were obtained from the United States, Italy and Spain. T cells, B-cell-depleted T cells, or PBMCs supplied cDNA or gDNA.

Per the germline V gene, CDR1 is MNHEY and CDR2 is SMNVEV (reference sequence). Trimming took 4 bases from V and 5 from J; bases not matched to a gene: 6. The CDR3 runs 15 residues. Authors' data handling: Reference gene primer amplification gave nucleated cell count estimates. The method was immunoSEQ multiplex PCR; TCRdb's version includes in-frame clones alone and lacks a portion of them. The V and J calls and the clone size are those of that table, but D and trimming were determined from the DNA. The sample holds about 380,000 clones, roughly 85% seen once. J is TRBJ2-5 and V is TRBV27, with 11 bases identical to TRBD2. This clonotype was sampled from a woman aged 18-30 years with acute or convalescent COVID-19. Sequencing was done on a sample of peripheral blood. CDR3 nucleotide sequence: TGTGCCAGCAGTTGGAGACTAGCGGGGATGGAGACCCAGTACTTC. Protein product: CASSWRLAGMETQYF.